A single sample is the source of the 22 T cell receptor beta chains below, sequenced in a study of blood T cell repertoires in COVID-19. The protocol was immunoSEQ multiplex PCR, while the TCRdb copy is restricted to in-frame clones and leaves out a portion. This table holds 95,000 to 110,000 clones, 80% to 90% found once. Source material: peripheral blood. The receptor source for this set is a woman in her sixties with acute or convalescent COVID-19.

This clone has more than one count but fewer than ten. This sequence joins TRBV5-6 and TRBJ2-7; 8 bases align to TRBD2. Germline V gives CDR1 SGHDT, CDR2 YYEEEE. The V and J ends lost 1 base and 0 bases, in that order; junction bases with no gene match: 6. This CDR3 contains 16 residues. The CDR3 region is CASSLSLAGPSYEQYV. CDR3 coding DNA: TGTGCCAGCAGCTTGTCTTTAGCGGGACCCTCCTACGAGCAGTACGTC.

A single count supports this clone. The gene calls are TRBV24-1 and TRBJ1-2; D is perhaps TRBD1 (6 bases). The CDR3 loop spans 14 amino acids. CDR1 is KGHDR, CDR2 SFDVKD, per germline. V was shortened by 2 bases and J by 5 bases, with 11 bases between the two germline ends. The CDR3 DNA reads as TGTGCCACCAGTGATTCAATTGGACAGTATGGCTACACCTTC. Translated, it gives CATSDSIGQYGYTF.

CDR3 protein: CASSPINNEQFF. CDR3 nucleotides: TGTGCCAGCTCACCAATTAACAATGAGCAGTTCTTC. This sequence joins TRBV18 and TRBJ2-1; D not resolved. The CDR3 length is 12 residues. The V and J ends lost 2 bases and 5 bases respectively, with 4 bases between them. Germline V gives CDR1 KGHSH, CDR2 LQKENI. The variable domain in full, completed from reference TRBV18 and TRBJ2-1, reads NAGVMQNPRHLVRRRGQEARLRCSPMKGHSHVYWYRQLPEEGLKFMVYLQKENIIDESGMPKERFSAEFPKEGPSILRIQQVVRGDSAAYFCASSPINNEQFFGPGTRLTVL.

The chain has TRBV23-1 and TRBJ2-7; 7 bases align to TRBD1. TRBV23-1 is noted as an ORF with a role that remains uncertain. Losses at the gene ends were 2 bases for V and 0 bases for J; bases not matched to a gene: 10. The CDR3 length is 17 residues. For the CDR3, the DNA is TGCGCCAGCAGTCAACTTCCCGGACAGGCTCGCTCCTACGAGCAGTACGTC. It encodes CASSQLPGQARSYEQYV.

This clone was observed many times. The rearrangement uses TRBV10-3 and TRBJ1-3, with D unclear. The V end lost 6 bases, the J end lost 0 bases, and 6 bases lay between the germline ends. The germline gives CDR1 ENHRY, CDR2 SYGVKD. CDR3 length: 13 residues. CDR3 nucleotides: TGTGCCATCAGACAGCCCTCTGGAAACACCATATATTTT. Translation gives CAIRQPSGNTIYF.

The chain links TRBV6-1 to TRBJ1-5; D is uncertain. The CDR3 runs 11 residues. CDR1 MNHNS and CDR2 SASEGT come from the germline V gene. V was shortened by 6 bases and J by 7 bases, with 7 bases between the two germline ends. In DNA form, the CDR3 reads TGTGCCAGCAGACGCGAGCAGCCCCAGCATTTT. This encodes CASRREQPQHF.

This clone was seen a few times. The J gene is TRBJ1-6, the V gene TRBV7-2, with TRBD1 as a possible D gene (6 bases). Trimming left V 7 bases short and J 4 bases short, with 20 bases between. Germline V lookup: CDR1 SGHTA, CDR2 FQGNSA. This CDR3 spans 17 amino acids. CDR3 region: CASNTAGALDYNSPLHF. The CDR3 bases are TGTGCCAGCAACACGGCGGGGGCCCTTGATTATAATTCACCCCTCCACTTT.

J is TRBJ1-4 and V is TRBV11-2; maybe TRBD1 (5 bases). V dropped 5 bases and J dropped 1 base, with 14 bases sitting between them. CDR1 and CDR2 from the germline V gene are SGHAT and FQNNGV. CDR3 length: 16 residues. The CDR3 nucleotides are TGTGCCAGCAGCCTCCTCGCAGGGCTAACTAATGAAAAACTGTTTTTT. Encoded protein: CASSLLAGLTNEKLFF.

This clone was detected only a few times. The CDR3: CASSFGQLTEAFF. In DNA, the CDR3 is TGTGCCAGCAGCTTCGGACAGCTCACTGAAGCTTTCTTT. The chain has TRBV6-5 and TRBJ1-1; TRBD1 might be the D (6 bases). Germline V gene lookup returns CDR1 MNHEY and CDR2 SVGAGI. Trimming left V 6 bases short and J 4 bases short, with 12 bases between. CDR3 length: 13 amino acids.

This sequence joins TRBV28 and TRBJ1-5; no clear D gene. The CDR3 is made up of 14 amino acids. Trimming shortened V by 3 bases and J by 3 bases, and 9 bases separated the two germline ends. CDR1 and CDR2 (germline): MDHEN, SYDVKM. The CDR3 loop is CASSLGRFNQPQHF. In nucleotides, the CDR3 is TGTGCCAGCAGTTTGGGGAGATTCAATCAGCCCCAGCATTTT.

The chain recombines TRBV5-1 with TRBJ1-5, with TRBD1 identical over 9 bases. The CDR3 has 13 residues. Trimming removed 4 bases from V and 7 bases from J; junction bases left unmatched: 3. Germline V CDR1 and CDR2: SGHRS, YFSETQ. This CDR3 is CASSTDRGQPQHF. CDR3 nucleotide sequence: TGCGCCAGCAGCACGGACAGGGGCCAGCCCCAGCATTTT.

The chain has TRBV28 and TRBJ1-5, with 8 bases fitting TRBD1. Trimming took 5 bases from V and 0 from J; bases not matched to a gene: 6. The CDR3 runs 16 residues. CDR1 is MDHEN, CDR2 SYDVKM, per germline. CDR3 region: CASSPPGQGSNQPQHF. The CDR3 DNA reads as TGTGCCAGCAGTCCTCCCGGACAGGGTAGCAATCAGCCCCAGCATTTT.

This sequence joins TRBV6-2 or TRBV6-3 and TRBJ1-2; D is unresolved. Germline CDR1 and CDR2: MNHEY and SVGEGT. The germline V and J ends were trimmed by 0 bases and 3 bases, with 14 bases remaining between them. The CDR3 loop spans 16 amino acids. CDR3 DNA sequence: TGTGCCAGCAGTTACTCCCTCGGCGGAGACTACTATGGCTACACCTTC. Residues: CASSYSLGGDYYGYTF.

This chain joins TRBV5-1 and TRBJ2-3, with 7 bases that match TRBD1. The CDR3 totals 13 residues. J gave up 6 bases and V 0 bases, and 1 base lay outside the gene matches. Germline V gives CDR1 SGHRS, CDR2 YFSETQ. This chain's CDR3 is CASSLEGADTQYF. The CDR3 coding sequence is TGCGCCAGCAGCTTGGAGGGGGCCGATACGCAGTATTTT. Supplemented by reference TRBV5-1 and TRBJ2-3, the full variable domain reads KAGVTQTPRYLIKTRGQQVTLSCSPISGHRSVSWYQQTPGQGLQFLFEYFSETQRNKGNFPGRFSGRQFSNSRSEMNVSTLELGDSALYLCASSLEGADTQYFGPGTRLTVL.

This sequence joins TRBV3-1 (or the pseudogene TRBV3-2) and TRBJ2-3; 9 positions agree with TRBD1. The CDR3 loop spans 14 amino acids. CDR1 and CDR2 (germline): LGHDT, YNNKEL (reference sequence). J lost 2 bases, V lost 4 bases, and 1 base had no gene match. The CDR3 coding sequence is TGTGCCAGCAGCCGGACAGGGGTCACAGATACGCAGTATTTT. It codes for CASSRTGVTDTQYF.

The chain couples TRBV3-1 (or the pseudogene TRBV3-2) to TRBJ1-3, with a tentative D call TRBD1 (5 bases). V was clipped by 3 bases and J by 0 bases, with 15 bases between them. Germline V lookup: CDR1 LGHDT, CDR2 YNNKEL (reference sequence). CDR3 size: 17 residues. The CDR3 nucleotides read TGTGCCAGCAGCCACGTCAAGGGGAAGAGCTCTGGAAACACCATATATTTT. Encoded protein: CASSHVKGKSSGNTIYF.

This sequence joins TRBV28 and TRBJ1-2; no clear D. The CDR3 is made up of 11 amino acids. V shed 7 bases and J shed 8 bases, with 11 bases lying between them. Per germline, CDR1 MDHEN and CDR2 SYDVKM. In DNA form, the CDR3 reads TGTGCCAGCATGTTAGGGAGAGGCTACACCTTC. Protein: CASMLGRGYTF.

This chain uses TRBV19 with TRBJ1-5; D possibly corresponds to TRBD1 (6 bases). The CDR3 covers 11 residues. V lost 5 bases to trimming and J lost 9 bases, with 8 bases between them. The germline V gene encodes CDR1 LNHDA and CDR2 SQIVND (reference sequence). The CDR3 DNA sequence: TGTGCCAGTAGTTTACAGGGGCCCCAGCATTTT. Translating gives CASSLQGPQHF.

The V call is TRBV29-1, the J call TRBJ2-1, with 8 bases fitting TRBD1. The germline V gene encodes CDR1 SQVTM and CDR2 ANQGSEA. V lost 7 bases and J lost 6; bases outside the gene matches: 11. The CDR3 loop spans 14 amino acids. In DNA, the CDR3 is TGCAGCGGCGAGAGGTGGACAGGGTCCAATGAGCAGTTCTTC. Its translation: CSGERWTGSNEQFF.

The chain has TRBV9 and TRBJ1-5, with 8 bases matching TRBD1. The J segment lost 3 bases and the V segment lost 2 bases, leaving 4 bases of the junction unmatched. Germline V gene data show CDR1 as SGDLS and CDR2 as YYNGEE. This CDR3 contains 15 residues. The CDR3 nucleotides read TGTGCCAGCAGCGTGACAGGGGCTGACAATCAGCCCCAGCATTTT. Translating gives CASSVTGADNQPQHF.

V gene TRBV28 combines with J gene TRBJ1-2, with D unclear. V lost 6 bases and J 0 bases, leaving 8 bases between the germline ends. The germline CDR1 and CDR2 sequences are MDHEN and SYDVKM. The CDR3 has 13 amino acids. For the CDR3, the DNA is TGTGCCAGCAGCCCTAGTGCTAACTATGGCTACACCTTC. It yields the protein CASSPSANYGYTF.

The J gene is TRBJ2-3, the V gene TRBV7-6, with TRBD2 matching 8 bases. Germline V gene sequence: CDR1 SGHVS, CDR2 FNYEAQ. CDR3 size: 17 residues. With 1 base clipped from V and 3 bases from J, the junction kept 9 bases outside the gene matches. In nucleotides, the CDR3 is TGTGCCAGCAGCTTAGGTCGCGCGGGAGGTCTGACAGATACGCAGTATTTT. Protein: CASSLGRAGGLTDTQYF.